The 19 T cell receptor beta chains below come from one sample, sequenced in a study of beta chain features in type 1 diabetes. Every bit of the isolated RNA underwent reverse transcription, so sequencing read expressed TCRB transcripts. Sequenced by immunoSEQ multiplex PCR; TCRdb stores in-frame clones only, minus some. The repertoire holds 330,000 or so clones, with about 15% as singletons. Sequencing was performed on central memory CD4+ T cells from blood. The receptors here all came from a man in his thirties or forties in good health.

This clone was picked up a small number of times. This sequence joins TRBV2 and TRBJ2-7, with D perhaps matching TRBD1 or TRBD2 (7 bases each). Trimming removed 2 bases from V and 4 bases from J, with 15 bases in between. This CDR3 spans 15 amino acids. CDR1 is SNHLY and CDR2 is FYNNEI in the germline V gene. For the CDR3, the DNA is TGTGCCAGCAGTGAACGAGGCAGGGGGGGTTACGAGCAGTACTTC. This sequence encodes CASSERGRGGYEQYF. The variable domain in full, completed from reference TRBV2 and TRBJ2-7, reads EPEVTQTPSHQVTQMGQEVILRCVPISNHLYFYWYRQILGQKVEFLVSFYNNEISEKSEIFDDQFSVERPDGSNFTLKIRSTKLEDSAMYFCASSERGRGGYEQYFGPGTRLTVT.

The chain joins TRBV6-5 to TRBJ1-1; 7 bases are shared with TRBD1. From germline, CDR1 is MNHEY and CDR2 SVGAGI. The CDR3 spans 14 residues. V gave up 2 bases and J gave up 8 bases; unmatched junction bases: 8. The chain's CDR3 is CASSYGGQTSEAFF. CDR3 DNA: TGTGCCAGCAGTTACGGGGGACAGACTTCCGAAGCTTTCTTT.

The chain recombines TRBV7-3 with TRBJ2-3; 7 bases agree with TRBD2. The CDR3 totals 15 residues. The V segment lost 0 bases and the J segment 4 bases; nucleotides outside the gene matches: 4. Germline CDR1 reads SGHTA; CDR2 reads FQGTGA. CDR3 nucleotides: TGTGCCAGCAGCTTAACCGGGACTACGGCAGATACGCAGTATTTT. Translation gives CASSLTGTTADTQYF.

The J gene is TRBJ2-1, the V gene TRBV19, with D tentatively TRBD2 (5 bases). CDR1 is LNHDA, CDR2 SQIVND, per germline (reference sequence). V was clipped by 5 bases and J by 7 bases, with 9 bases between them. The CDR3 length is 12 residues. DNA of the CDR3: TGTGCCAGTAGTCCCAGGAGGAATGAGCAGTTCTTC. Amino acids: CASSPRRNEQFF.

The V gene is TRBV5-1, the J gene TRBJ2-1; tentative D call: TRBD1 (6 bases). Trimming cost V 2 bases and J 2 bases, with 14 bases left between them. The germline gives CDR1 SGHRS, CDR2 YFSETQ. The CDR3 contains 16 residues. The CDR3 region is CASSFLIGQTYNEQFF. The CDR3 DNA follows: TGCGCCAGCAGCTTCCTTATTGGACAGACCTACAATGAGCAGTTCTTC.

The rearrangement links TRBV7-2 to TRBJ1-2, with unresolved D. This CDR3 has 15 residues. Germline V gives CDR1 SGHTA, CDR2 FQGNSA. V was trimmed by 2 bases and J by 2 bases, leaving 12 bases between them. CDR3 sequence: CASSLISTQNYGYTF. Here the CDR3 DNA reads TGTGCCAGCAGCTTAATTTCCACTCAAAACTATGGCTACACCTTC.

This clone was seen more than once but under ten times. V and J are TRBV7-2 and TRBJ2-5; weak D call: TRBD2 (5 bases). This CDR3 has 15 amino acids. The ends were cut back, 5 bases at V and 3 bases at J, with 16 bases in the middle. Germline V gene lookup returns CDR1 SGHTA and CDR2 FQGNSA. CDR3 sequence (DNA): TGTGCCAGCAGCAATCGCGGCGGGTTGAAAGAGACCCAGTACTTC. This sequence encodes CASSNRGGLKETQYF. Full variable domain (rest looked up from reference TRBV7-2 and TRBJ2-5): GAGVSQSPSNKVTEKGKDVELRCDPISGHTALYWYRQSLGQGLEFLIYFQGNSAPDKSGLPSDRFSAERTGGSVSTLTIQRTQQEDSAVYLCASSNRGGLKETQYFGPGTRLLVL.

In this sample, this clone turned up a few times. The chain joins TRBV9 to TRBJ2-7; the D gene is possibly TRBD1 (5 bases). V was pared by 3 bases and J by 7 bases, with 23 bases between. The CDR3 runs 16 residues. CDR1 is SGDLS, CDR2 YYNGEE, per germline. The CDR3 protein is CASSASRTTIYWEQYV. Here the CDR3 DNA reads TGTGCCAGCAGCGCCAGCCGGACAACCATCTACTGGGAGCAGTACGTC.

The chain is built from TRBV4-2 and TRBJ2-1; 9 bases are a match to TRBD1. The CDR3 contains 13 residues. The V gene end was trimmed by 5 bases and the J gene end by 9 bases; junction bases not matched to a gene: 5. From germline, CDR1 is LGHNA and CDR2 YNFKEQ. CDR3 bases: TGTGCCAGCAGCTTGGACAGGGGCGGTGAGCAGTTCTTC. Residues: CASSLDRGGEQFF.

This clone has at least ten counts. The chain is built from TRBV19 and TRBJ2-1; a possible D gene is TRBD1 (5 bases). From germline, CDR1 is LNHDA and CDR2 SQIVND (reference sequence). V gave up 1 base and J gave up 5 bases, with 12 bases separating them. This CDR3 comprises 15 residues. The CDR3 coding sequence is TGTGCCAGTAGTATAGCTGTGACAGTGAACAATGAGCAGTTCTTC. As protein: CASSIAVTVNNEQFF.

The chain employs TRBV6-1 and TRBJ1-6, with D uncertain. The CDR3 covers 15 residues. Germline V gene sequence: CDR1 MNHNS, CDR2 SASEGT. V gave up 2 bases and J gave up 3 bases, with 8 bases separating them. CDR3 sequence: CASSESTGYNSPLHF. The CDR3 region has the DNA TGTGCCAGCAGTGAAAGTACCGGCTATAATTCACCCCTCCACTTT.

The rearrangement uses TRBV4-1 and TRBJ2-1, with TRBD2 identical over 10 bases. This CDR3 has 16 residues. With V trimmed by 0 bases and J by 4 bases, 3 bases remained unmatched. The germline V gene encodes CDR1 MGHRA and CDR2 YSYEKL. The CDR3, as DNA: TGCGCCAGCAGCCAAGATCCTAGCGGGGGTTACAATGAGCAGTTCTTC. This gives the protein CASSQDPSGGYNEQFF.

The rearrangement joins TRBV6-5 to TRBJ1-2, with 7 bases matching TRBD1. Germline CDR1 and CDR2: MNHEY and SVGAGI. V was clipped by 7 bases and J by 3 bases; unmatched bases: 8. The CDR3 extends over 14 amino acids. The DNA for the CDR3 is TGTGCCAGCATGGGGGACAGCTTCGACTATGGCTACACCTTC. This gives the protein CASMGDSFDYGYTF.

The chain carries TRBV5-4 and TRBJ1-1; D is ambiguous. This CDR3 spans 14 amino acids. From germline, CDR1 is SGHNT and CDR2 YYREEE (reference sequence). V shed 4 bases and J shed 7 bases, with 17 bases lying between them. In DNA, the CDR3 is TGTGCCAGCAGCCAATCGAGTATGGGATATGAAGCTTTCTTT. This translates into CASSQSSMGYEAFF.

This clone was counted many times. At one of its ends the junction is not consistent with the germline gene, which may arise from a read error. V and J are TRBV7-2 and TRBJ2-7; a possible D gene is TRBD2 (6 bases). CDR1 is SGHTA, CDR2 FQGNSA, per germline. The CDR3 length is 13 residues. CDR3 in amino acids: CASSIAESYEQYF. CDR3 in DNA: TGTGCCAGCAGCATAGCGGAGTCCTACGAGCAGTACTTC.

Many counts were recorded for this clone. This chain joins TRBV7-2 and TRBJ2-3, with a weak D call TRBD2 (5 bases). The CDR3 runs 13 residues. V was pared by 7 bases and J by 6 bases, with 14 bases between. The germline V gene encodes CDR1 SGHTA and CDR2 FQGNSA. CDR3 sequence: CASTPSGSDTQYF. CDR3 DNA sequence: TGTGCCAGCACCCCAAGCGGTTCGGATACGCAGTATTTT.

This clone was observed a few times. The chain links TRBV6-5 to TRBJ2-5, with D possibly being TRBD2 (5 bases). In germline, CDR1 is MNHEY, CDR2 SVGAGI. V gave up 11 bases and J gave up 4 bases, with 11 bases separating them. CDR3 size: 11 residues. CDR3 loop: CAGGVRETQYF. DNA of the CDR3: TGTGCCGGAGGCGTCCGAGAGACCCAGTACTTC.

The gene calls are TRBV13 and TRBJ1-4, with a weak D call TRBD1 (6 bases). This CDR3 has 15 amino acids. Germline assignment: CDR1 PRHDT and CDR2 FYEKMQ (reference sequence). V gave up 5 bases and J gave up 3 bases, with 13 bases separating them. CDR3 protein: CASSARQEPNEKLFF. CDR3 DNA: TGTGCCAGCAGCGCACGACAGGAACCTAATGAAAAACTGTTTTTT.

The chain joins TRBV28 to TRBJ1-2; D is unresolved. Trimming took off 7 bases at V and 5 bases at J, with 17 bases between the two ends. Germline CDR1 is MDHEN and CDR2 is SYDVKM. The CDR3 contains 14 residues. This CDR3 reads CASTTDPQAYGYTF. The CDR3 DNA sequence: TGTGCCAGCACTACGGACCCCCAGGCGTATGGCTACACCTTC.